This T cell receptor (beta chain) was found in a study of blood T cell repertoires in COVID-19. The wider study: The samples span acute and convalescent COVID-19 from the United States, Italy and Spain. T cells, B-cell-depleted T cells, or PBMCs supplied cDNA or gDNA.

Authors' data handling: Estimated nucleated cell counts came from reference gene primer amplification. The protocol was immunoSEQ multiplex PCR, while the TCRdb copy is restricted to in-frame clones and leaves out a portion. The V and J calls and the clone size are those of that table, but D and trimming were determined from the DNA. The table lists about 190,000 clones, 70% to 90% of them singletons. Germline V gene data show CDR1 as GTSNPN and CDR2 as SVGIG (reference sequence). The CDR3 runs 12 residues. V lost 5 bases to trimming and J lost 4 bases, with 11 bases between them. The receptor's source is a woman younger than 45 with active or convalescent COVID-19. Sequenced: peripheral blood. The chain combines TRBV30 with TRBJ1-2; a possible D gene is TRBD1 (6 bases). The CDR3 loop reads CAWDGQLYGYTF. DNA of the CDR3: TGTGCCTGGGATGGACAGCTCTATGGCTACACCTTC.